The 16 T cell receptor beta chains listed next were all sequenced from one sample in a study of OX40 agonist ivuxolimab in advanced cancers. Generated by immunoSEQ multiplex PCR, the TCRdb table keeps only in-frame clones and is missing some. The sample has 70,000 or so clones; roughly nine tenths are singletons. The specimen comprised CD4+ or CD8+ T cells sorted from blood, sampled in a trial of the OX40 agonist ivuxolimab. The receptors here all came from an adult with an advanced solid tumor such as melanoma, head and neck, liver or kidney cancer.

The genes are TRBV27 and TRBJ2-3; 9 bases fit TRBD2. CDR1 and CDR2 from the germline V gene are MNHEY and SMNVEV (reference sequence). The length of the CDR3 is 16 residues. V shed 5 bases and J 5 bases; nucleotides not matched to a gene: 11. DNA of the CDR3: TGTGCCAGCAGTCCACGGGCCAAGCGGGGGGTAGATACGCAGTATTTT. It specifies CASSPRAKRGVDTQYF.

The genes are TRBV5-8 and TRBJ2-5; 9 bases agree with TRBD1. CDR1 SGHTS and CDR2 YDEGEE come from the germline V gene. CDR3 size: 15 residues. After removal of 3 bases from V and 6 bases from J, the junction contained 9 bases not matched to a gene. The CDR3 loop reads CASSWGTGIGKTQYF. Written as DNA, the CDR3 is TGTGCCAGCAGCTGGGGGACAGGGATTGGAAAGACCCAGTACTTC.

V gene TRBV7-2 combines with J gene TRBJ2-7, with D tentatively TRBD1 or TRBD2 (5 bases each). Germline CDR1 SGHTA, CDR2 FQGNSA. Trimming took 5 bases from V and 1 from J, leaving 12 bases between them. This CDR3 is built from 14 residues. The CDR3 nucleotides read TGTGCCAGCAGCCCCGGGACGTATTCCTACGAGCAGTACTTC. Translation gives CASSPGTYSYEQYF.

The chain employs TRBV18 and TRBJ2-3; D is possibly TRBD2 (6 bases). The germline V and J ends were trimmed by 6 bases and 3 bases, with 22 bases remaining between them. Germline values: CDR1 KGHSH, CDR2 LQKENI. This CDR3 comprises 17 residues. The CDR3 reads CASSPTQGWGGTDTQYF. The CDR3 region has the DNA TGTGCCAGCTCTCCGACCCAAGGGTGGGGAGGAACAGATACGCAGTATTTT.

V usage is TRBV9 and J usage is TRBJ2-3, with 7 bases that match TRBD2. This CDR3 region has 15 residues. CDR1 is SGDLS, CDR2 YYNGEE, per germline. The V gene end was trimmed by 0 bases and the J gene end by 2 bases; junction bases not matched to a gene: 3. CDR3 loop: CASSVASGDTDTQYF. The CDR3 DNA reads TGTGCCAGCAGCGTAGCGAGCGGGGACACAGATACGCAGTATTTT.

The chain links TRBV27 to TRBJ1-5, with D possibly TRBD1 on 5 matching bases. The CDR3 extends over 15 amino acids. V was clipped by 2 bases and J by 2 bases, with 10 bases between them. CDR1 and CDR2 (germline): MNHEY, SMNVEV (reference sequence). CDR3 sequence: CASSLRGVGNQPQHF. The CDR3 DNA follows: TGTGCCAGCAGTTTACGAGGGGTTGGCAATCAGCCCCAGCATTTT.

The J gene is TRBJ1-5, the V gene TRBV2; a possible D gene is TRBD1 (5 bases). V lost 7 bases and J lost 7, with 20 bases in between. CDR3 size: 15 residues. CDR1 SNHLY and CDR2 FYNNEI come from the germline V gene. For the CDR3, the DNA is TGTGCCAGCACCACCACGGAGGGGCGCGGACAGCCCCAGCATTTT. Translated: CASTTTEGRGQPQHF.

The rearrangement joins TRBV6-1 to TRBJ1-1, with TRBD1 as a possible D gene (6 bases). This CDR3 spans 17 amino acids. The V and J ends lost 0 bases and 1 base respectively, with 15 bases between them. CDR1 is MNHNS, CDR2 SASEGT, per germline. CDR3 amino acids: CASSEAWIRGGNTEAFF. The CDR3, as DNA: TGTGCCAGCAGTGAAGCGTGGATTAGGGGGGGGAACACTGAAGCTTTCTTT.

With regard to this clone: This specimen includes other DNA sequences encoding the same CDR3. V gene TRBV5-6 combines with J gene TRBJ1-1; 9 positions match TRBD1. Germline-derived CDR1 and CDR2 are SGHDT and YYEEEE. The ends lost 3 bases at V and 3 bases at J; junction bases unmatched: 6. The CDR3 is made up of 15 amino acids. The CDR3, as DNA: TGTGCCAGCAGCTGGGGACAGGGTAGATACACTGAAGCTTTCTTT. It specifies CASSWGQGRYTEAFF.

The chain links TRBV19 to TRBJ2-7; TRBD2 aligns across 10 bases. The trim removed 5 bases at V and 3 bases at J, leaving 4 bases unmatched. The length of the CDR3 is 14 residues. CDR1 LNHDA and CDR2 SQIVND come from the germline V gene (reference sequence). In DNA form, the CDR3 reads TGTGCCAGTAGTGCACCTAGCGGGAGCTACGAGCAGTACTTC. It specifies CASSAPSGSYEQYF.

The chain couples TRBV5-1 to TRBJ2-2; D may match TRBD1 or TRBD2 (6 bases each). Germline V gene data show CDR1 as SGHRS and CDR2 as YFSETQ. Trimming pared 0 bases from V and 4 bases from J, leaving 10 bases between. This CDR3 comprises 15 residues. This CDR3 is CASSLAGAGTGELFF. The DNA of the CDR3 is TGCGCCAGCAGCTTGGCGGGGGCGGGCACCGGGGAGCTGTTTTTT.

As DNA, the CDR3 is TGTGCCAGCAGCGACAAACAGGGGGCGGGATACAATGAGCAGTTCTTC. Amino acid sequence: CASSDKQGAGYNEQFF. The chain links TRBV5-4 to TRBJ2-1; 9 bases line up with TRBD1. Germline V gene data show CDR1 as SGHNT and CDR2 as YYREEE (reference sequence). CDR3 length equals 16 residues. V shed 4 bases, J shed 4 bases, and the junction held 9 bases outside the gene matches.

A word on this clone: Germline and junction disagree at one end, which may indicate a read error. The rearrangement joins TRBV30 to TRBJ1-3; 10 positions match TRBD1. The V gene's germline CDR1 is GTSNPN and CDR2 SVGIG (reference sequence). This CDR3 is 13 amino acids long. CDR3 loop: CAGRQGAGNTIYF. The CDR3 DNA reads TGTGCCGGGAGACAGGGGGCGGGAAACACCATATATTTT.

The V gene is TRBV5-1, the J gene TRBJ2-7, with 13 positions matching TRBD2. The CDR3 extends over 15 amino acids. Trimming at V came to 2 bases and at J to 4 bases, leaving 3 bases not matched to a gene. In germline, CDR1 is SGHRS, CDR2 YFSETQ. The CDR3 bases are TGCGCCAGCAGCTTCGGGACTAGCGGGGTTTACGAGCAGTACTTC. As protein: CASSFGTSGVYEQYF.

The CDR3 loop reads CASSPPGLRSTEAFF. The CDR3 nucleotides are TGTGCCAGCAGCCCCCCGGGCCTCAGGAGCACTGAAGCTTTCTTT. The V and J genes are TRBV11-2 and TRBJ1-1; D is unclear. This CDR3 contains 15 residues. V gave up 5 bases and J gave up 4 bases, with 17 bases separating them. Germline CDR1 reads SGHAT; CDR2 reads FQNNGV.

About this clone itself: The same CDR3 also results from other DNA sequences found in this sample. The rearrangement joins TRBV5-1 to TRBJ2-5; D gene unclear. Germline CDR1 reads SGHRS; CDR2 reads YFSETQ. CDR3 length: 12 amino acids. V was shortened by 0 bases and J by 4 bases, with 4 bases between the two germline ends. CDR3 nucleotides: TGCGCCAGCAGCTTGGCATTAGAGACCCAGTACTTC. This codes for CASSLALETQYF.